The next 8 T cell receptor beta chains were all read from a single sample in a study of cytomegalovirus exposure and HLA in healthy donors. Use of 60 Vbeta and 13 Jbeta primers characterized the PCR. Clones were read by immunoSEQ multiplex PCR, and TCRdb kept only the in-frame ones, dropping some. The profile shows about 120,000 clones, approximately 75% of them singletons. Sequencing used PBMCs. The receptors shown here come from a woman aged 45-65 years in good health and CMV-seronegative.

The chain uses TRBV19 and TRBJ2-1; a possible D gene is TRBD2 (6 bases). Trimming removed 9 bases from V and 6 bases from J, with 15 bases in between. Germline V gives CDR1 LNHDA, CDR2 SQIVND (reference sequence). This CDR3 contains 13 residues. The chain's CDR3 is CASGSSEANEQFF. CDR3 sequence (DNA): TGTGCCAGCGGGAGTTCAGAGGCCAATGAGCAGTTCTTC.

This clone has a single count. The chain recombines TRBV7-2 with TRBJ2-1; tentatively, D is TRBD1 (5 bases). The CDR3 is made up of 14 amino acids. Deletions cut 5 bases from V and 6 bases from J, with 14 bases between. Germline V lookup: CDR1 SGHTA, CDR2 FQGNSA. CDR3 DNA: TGTGCCAGCAGCCAGGGCCGCGCTAGCAATGAGCAGTTCTTC. This sequence encodes CASSQGRASNEQFF.

This clone was counted only a few times. The J gene is TRBJ2-7, the V gene TRBV11-2; D not resolved. Trimming cost V 4 bases and J 3 bases, with 10 bases left between them. The CDR3 has 13 residues. CDR1 and CDR2 from the germline V gene are SGHAT and FQNNGV. CDR3 residues: CASSYLRSYEQYF. CDR3 in DNA: TGTGCCAGCAGCTACTTACGGAGCTACGAGCAGTACTTC.

This chain uses TRBV5-1 with TRBJ1-5, with 10 bases that match TRBD1. CDR3 length: 17 amino acids. V was pared by 4 bases and J by 1 base, with 8 bases of the junction left unmatched. CDR1 and CDR2 from the germline V gene are SGHRS and YFSETQ. DNA of the CDR3: TGCGCCAGCAGCGGGACAGGGGTTGAGATAAGCAATCAGCCCCAGCATTTT. Translated: CASSGTGVEISNQPQHF.

This clone was seen a single time. The chain links TRBV4-1 to TRBJ2-3; 13 nucleotides align to TRBD2. After removal of 3 bases from V and 1 base from J, the junction contained 4 bases not matched to a gene. Germline values: CDR1 MGHRA, CDR2 YSYEKL. This CDR3 region has 17 residues. The CDR3 reads CASSQAGLAGRTDTQYF. Here the CDR3 DNA reads TGCGCCAGCAGCCAGGCGGGACTAGCGGGGCGCACAGATACGCAGTATTTT.

This rearrangement joins TRBV10-3 to TRBJ1-1; D unclear. CDR1 is ENHRY, CDR2 SYGVKD, per germline. Trimming took 4 bases from V and 1 from J, leaving 7 bases between them. The CDR3 length is 13 residues. The CDR3 loop is CAISAPGNTEAFF. The CDR3 coding sequence is TGTGCCATCAGTGCCCCGGGGAACACTGAAGCTTTCTTT.

V gene TRBV27 combines with J gene TRBJ2-1, with TRBD1 matching over 8 bases. The CDR3 contains 17 residues. CDR1 is MNHEY and CDR2 is SMNVEV in the germline V gene (reference sequence). J gave up 2 bases and V 4 bases, and 10 bases lay outside the gene matches. This CDR3 is CASSSQLRRGPYNEQFF. CDR3 sequence (DNA): TGTGCCAGCAGTTCCCAACTCCGCAGGGGGCCCTACAATGAGCAGTTCTTC.

The chain combines TRBV19 with TRBJ1-3, with TRBD1 as a possible D gene (5 bases). The CDR3 runs 13 residues. Trimming left V 6 bases short and J 2 bases short, with 8 bases between. The germline CDR1 and CDR2 sequences are LNHDA and SQIVND (reference sequence). The CDR3 bases are TGTGCCAGTAGCACGGGGGCTGGAAACACCATATATTTT. It yields the protein CASSTGAGNTIYF.